These T cell receptor beta chains were read from a single sample in a study of T cell responses to AZD1222 COVID-19 vaccine. Using immunoSEQ multiplex PCR, the repertoire was profiled, and TCRdb retains in-frame clones only, with some absent. Here the sample spans 100,000 to 110,000 clones, around 87% being singletons. Sample: peripheral blood, taken on day 0 of MenACWY control vaccination. The receptor set was obtained from an adult in good health. Both conserved end residues are part of each CDR3. The order of the fields is clone size, D gene, J gene, V gene, CDR3 protein, CDR3 DNA. A D gene is named only where the DNA matches it firmly. Clone size, where shown, is once, few, many, or a class for clones that have expanded.

>-|-|TRBJ2-7|TRBV7-2
CASSSSLGYEQYF
TGTGCCAGCAGCTCGTCCCTAGGGTACGAGCAGTACTTC
>once|-|TRBJ1-4|TRBV10-3
CAISESSGGTNEKLFF
TGTGCCATCAGTGAGTCCAGCGGGGGGACTAATGAAAAACTGTTTTTT
>-|-|TRBJ1-1|TRBV28
CASSLTGEWTEAFF
TGTGCCAGCAGTTTAACCGGGGAATGGACTGAAGCTTTCTTT
>-|-|TRBJ1-1|TRBV7-9
CASSFVYFGSEAFF
TGTGCCAGCAGCTTTGTGTATTTCGGCTCTGAAGCTTTCTTT
>-|-|TRBJ1-1|TRBV12-5
CASARTNTEAFF
TGTGCTAGTGCCCGGACGAACACTGAAGCTTTCTTT
>-|-|TRBJ2-3|TRBV5-6
CASSLWPAEPIHTDTQYF
TGTGCCAGCAGCTTGTGGCCAGCCGAACCCATCCACACAGATACGCAGTATTTT
>-|-|TRBJ2-2|TRBV5-8
CASNPARAHTGELFF
TGTGCCAGCAACCCGGCCAGGGCCCACACCGGGGAGCTGTTTTTT
>few|TRBD2|TRBJ2-3|TRBV7-2
CASSLVLGGTDTQYF
TGTGCCAGCAGCTTAGTGTTGGGAGGGACAGATACGCAGTATTTT
>-|TRBD1|TRBJ2-3|TRBV10-2
CASSESRTGYSSTDTQYF
TGCGCCAGCAGTGAGTCGCGGACAGGGTACTCTAGCACAGATACGCAGTATTTT
>-|-|TRBJ1-4|TRBV7-7
CATSQFRGENEKLFF
TGTGCCACCTCACAGTTCCGCGGGGAGAATGAAAAACTGTTTTTT
>-|-|TRBJ1-4|TRBV6-5
CASSYSGGNEKLFF
TGTGCCAGCAGTTACTCGGGGGGGAATGAAAAACTGTTTTTT
>-|-|TRBJ2-1|TRBV23-1
CASSQSEGRDEQFF
TGCGCCAGCAGTCAATCGGAGGGTAGAGATGAGCAGTTCTTC
>-|TRBD2|TRBJ2-5|TRBV7-2
CASSLETSGQETQYF
TGTGCCAGCAGCTTAGAGACTAGCGGTCAAGAGACCCAGTACTTC
>-|-|TRBJ1-5|TRBV28
CASSSRGAEYSNQPQHF
TGTGCCAGCAGTTCCCGAGGGGCAGAATATAGCAATCAGCCCCAGCATTTT
>-|-|TRBJ1-1|TRBV21-1
CASGQGACTEAFF
TGTGCCAGCGGACAGGGGGCATGCACTGAAGCTTTCTTT
>-|TRBD1|TRBJ1-4|TRBV30
CAWGTGGVEKLFF
TGTGCCTGGGGGACAGGGGGCGTTGAAAAACTGTTTTTT
>few|-|TRBJ1-5|TRBV7-8
CASSPINGGQPQHF
TGTGCCAGCAGCCCAATCAACGGGGGTCAGCCCCAGCATTTT
>once|-|TRBJ1-5|TRBV10-3
CATQGPGGSNQPQHF
TGTGCCACCCAAGGACCCGGGGGCAGCAATCAGCCCCAGCATTTT
>-|TRBD2|TRBJ2-7|TRBV7-9
CASSLVSGSLEQYF
TGTGCCAGCAGCTTAGTTAGCGGGAGCCTCGAGCAGTACTTC
>-|-|TRBJ2-1|TRBV6-1
CASSEVLAYNEQFF
TGTGCCAGCAGTGAAGTCCTAGCTTATAATGAGCAGTTCTTC